Listed below are T cell receptor beta chains from one sample, sequenced in a study of blood T cells in healthy people across ages. TCRdb ran MiXCR on the 5' RACE reads and lists one entry per CDR3 protein. Among some 1 million distinct CDR3 sequences listed, under 55% were seen once. Input material: blood. These receptors came from a woman aged 55-69 years in good health. Both conserved end residues are part of each CDR3. A D gene is named only where the DNA matches it firmly. Some rows have no size entry. The others give once, few or many, or a class for an expanded clone.

.	TRBD2	TRBV12-5	TRBJ2-1	CASGLAVAGGPNEQFF	TGTGCTAGTGGTTTGGCCGTAGCGGGAGGGCCAAATGAGCAGTTCTTC
.	.	TRBV10-3	TRBJ2-3	CATLTTDTQYF	TGTGCCACCCTAACCACAGATACGCAGTATTTT
few	TRBD1	TRBV5-1	TRBJ2-3	CASKRGTVTDTQYF	TGCGCCAGCAAAAGGGGGACAGTCACAGATACGCAGTATTTT
once	.	TRBV5-1	TRBJ2-2	CASRDTPQGAGELFF	TGCGCCAGCAGGGATACGCCGCAGGGTGCCGGGGAGCTGTTTTTT
.	.	TRBV10-3	TRBJ1-5	CAISETDNQPQHF	TGTGCCATCAGTGAGACAGATAATCAGCCCCAGCATTTT
few	.	TRBV15	TRBJ2-7	CATSRAQGYEQYF	TGTGCCACCAGCAGAGCCCAGGGCTACGAGCAGTACTTC
few	TRBD1	TRBV7-8	TRBJ2-7	CASSSLTGGPYEQYF	TGTGCCAGCAGCTCGCTGACAGGGGGACCCTACGAGCAGTACTTC
.	.	TRBV19	TRBJ2-7	CASSMKVLHSYEQYF	TGTGCCAGTAGTATGAAGGTCCTACACTCCTACGAGCAGTACTTC
.	TRBD2	TRBV5-6	TRBJ2-1	CASSWLAGGYNEQFF	TGTGCCAGCAGCTGGCTAGCGGGGGGATACAATGAGCAGTTCTTC
.	TRBD1	TRBV2	TRBJ2-1	CASSELGRGHNEQFF	TGTGCCAGCAGTGAATTGGGCAGGGGGCACAATGAGCAGTTCTTC
.	.	TRBV2	TRBJ2-7	CASSEVSVSYEQYF	TGTGCCAGCAGTGAAGTGTCGGTCTCCTACGAGCAGTACTTC
few	TRBD1	TRBV6-2/TRBV6-3	TRBJ2-1	CASSYIGTEYNEQFF	TGTGCCAGCAGTTATATAGGGACAGAATACAATGAGCAGTTCTTC
.	TRBD2	TRBV29-1	TRBJ2-1	CSVEDTASGSSAYNEQFF	TGCAGCGTTGAAGATACAGCTAGCGGGAGCTCGGCGTACAATGAGCAGTTCTTC
.	.	TRBV20-1	TRBJ1-5	CSAIKGGAGNQPQHF	TGCAGTGCTATAAAAGGGGGGGCGGGCAATCAGCCCCAGCATTTT
few	.	TRBV5-1	TRBJ2-7	CASSPTDRSSYEQYF	TGCGCCAGCAGCCCCACGGACAGAAGCTCCTACGAGCAGTACTTC
.	.	TRBV28	TRBJ2-2	CASSRDPGQGIWTSGYTGELFF	TGTGCCAGCAGTCGGGACCCGGGACAGGGGATTTGGACTAGCGGGTACACCGGGGAGCTGTTTTTT
few	.	TRBV5-4	TRBJ2-3	CASSYRQSDTQYF	TGTGCCAGCAGCTACCGACAGTCCGATACGCAGTATTTT
many	.	TRBV29-1	TRBJ2-4	CSVGAGLSQNIQYF	TGCAGCGTTGGAGCGGGCCTCAGCCAGAACATTCAGTACTTC
.	TRBD2	TRBV11-2	TRBJ2-5	CASSLFQSGAYQETQYF	TGTGCCAGCAGCTTATTCCAGAGCGGGGCGTACCAAGAGACCCAGTACTTC
few	.	TRBV6-1	TRBJ1-4	CASSEGAGHEKLFF	TGTGCCAGCAGTGAAGGGGCAGGTCATGAAAAACTGTTTTTT
.	.	TRBV15	TRBJ1-1	CATSRDGQSGTEAFF	TGTGCCACCAGCAGGGACGGACAGTCGGGCACTGAAGCTTTCTTT
.	.	TRBV2	TRBJ2-7	CASRLRVYEQYF	TGTGCCAGCAGACTTCGGGTTTACGAGCAGTACTTC
few	TRBD2	TRBV5-1	TRBJ2-1	CASSLVAGSAHNEQFF	TGCGCCAGCAGCTTGGTAGCGGGCTCGGCTCACAATGAGCAGTTCTTC
few	TRBD2	TRBV5-1	TRBJ2-1	CASRVAGAFDEQFF	TGCGCCAGCAGGGTAGCGGGAGCGTTTGATGAGCAGTTCTTC
few	.	TRBV4-2	TRBJ2-2	CASSQEETGVELFF	TGTGCCAGCAGCCAAGAGGAGACGGGCGTGGAGCTGTTTTTT
.	.	TRBV6-5	TRBJ2-7	CASMEGGDYEQYF	TGTGCCAGCATGGAGGGGGGGGACTACGAGCAGTACTTC
few	TRBD2	TRBV20-1	TRBJ2-5	CSAQGLAGVYETQYF	TGCAGTGCCCAGGGACTAGCGGGAGTATATGAGACCCAGTACTTC
few	.	TRBV5-1	TRBJ1-2	CASSFGQSSGYTF	TGCGCCAGCAGCTTTGGACAGTCATCTGGCTACACCTTC
few	.	TRBV20-1	TRBJ2-5	CSARGEGKETQYF	TGCAGTGCTAGAGGTGAAGGGAAGGAGACCCAGTACTTC
.	TRBD2	TRBV28	TRBJ2-6	CASSLPLAGVSGANVLTF	TGTGCCAGCAGTTTGCCGCTAGCGGGGGTCTCTGGGGCCAACGTCCTGACTTTC
few	.	TRBV7-8	TRBJ2-3	CASSLAARGITDTQYF	TGTGCCAGCAGCTTAGCGGCCCGGGGTATCACAGATACGCAGTATTTT
few	TRBD1	TRBV20-1	TRBJ1-4	CSASGTGDEKLFF	TGCAGTGCTTCCGGGACAGGGGATGAAAAACTGTTTTTT
few	.	TRBV20-1	TRBJ2-3	CSARPSPTDTQYF	TGCAGTGCTAGACCCTCCCCCACAGATACGCAGTATTTT
.	TRBD1	TRBV5-1	TRBJ2-5	CASTTGQGIQETQYF	TGCGCCAGCACCACCGGACAGGGGATACAAGAGACCCAGTACTTC
.	.	TRBV6-1	TRBJ2-7	CASNQASSYEQYF	TGTGCCAGCAACCAGGCCTCTTCCTACGAGCAGTACTTC
few	TRBD1	TRBV6-5	TRBJ2-5	CASSYGTGASGTQYF	TGTGCCAGCAGTTACGGGACAGGGGCCTCCGGGACCCAGTACTTC
few	TRBD2	TRBV20-1	TRBJ2-5	CSARGLAGFQETQYF	TGCAGTGCGCGAGGACTAGCGGGTTTCCAAGAGACCCAGTACTTC
few	.	TRBV30	TRBJ1-6	CAWSVDRNSPLHF	TGTGCCTGGAGTGTAGACCGAAATTCACCCCTCCACTTT
.	.	TRBV5-1	TRBJ2-4	CASSWVAGGLDIQYF	TGCGCCAGCAGCTGGGTTGCAGGCGGTTTGGACATTCAGTACTTC
.	.	TRBV10-3	TRBJ1-1	CATSRENTEAFF	TGTGCCACTTCCAGGGAGAACACTGAAGCTTTCTTT
few	.	TRBV20-1	TRBJ2-3	CSASSSGTDTQYF	TGCAGTGCTAGTAGTTCTGGCACGGATACGCAGTATTTT
few	.	TRBV20-1	TRBJ2-7	CSARATLGFSYEQYF	TGCAGTGCTAGAGCCACCCTAGGATTTTCCTACGAGCAGTACTTC
few	.	TRBV5-1	TRBJ2-7	CASSLLPGAKLSYEQYF	TGCGCCAGCAGCCTACTCCCCGGGGCGAAACTTTCCTACGAGCAGTACTTC
few	.	TRBV20-1	TRBJ2-5	CSASGEGYAETQYF	TGCAGTGCTAGCGGAGAAGGGTATGCTGAGACCCAGTACTTC
few	.	TRBV5-1	TRBJ1-5	CASSADTGPQHF	TGCGCCAGCAGCGCCGACACGGGGCCCCAGCATTTT
.	TRBD1	TRBV30	TRBJ1-2	CAWSRDRPYGYTF	TGTGCCTGGAGCCGGGACAGGCCCTATGGCTACACCTTC
few	TRBD1	TRBV28	TRBJ2-4	CASSPTGANAKNIQYF	TGTGCCAGCAGTCCTACAGGGGCCAATGCCAAAAACATTCAGTACTTC
many	TRBD2	TRBV6-1	TRBJ2-7	CASRAGRAGESHEQYF	TGTGCCAGCAGGGCCGGGCGAGCGGGAGAGTCTCACGAGCAGTACTTC
.	TRBD2	TRBV7-6	TRBJ2-3	CASSPSGGWTSSTDTQYF	TGTGCCAGCAGCCCGTCGGGGGGGTGGACTAGCAGCACAGATACGCAGTATTTT
.	TRBD1	TRBV30	TRBJ2-1	CAWSDRGPYNEQFF	TGTGCCTGGAGTGACAGGGGACCCTACAATGAGCAGTTCTTC
.	.	TRBV7-9	TRBJ2-7	CASSPGGERREQYF	TGTGCCAGCAGCCCCGGCGGAGAACGGCGTGAGCAGTACTTC
.	TRBD2	TRBV15	TRBJ2-1	CATSRDKAGGGDEQFF	TGTGCCACCAGCAGAGATAAAGCGGGAGGGGGTGATGAGCAGTTCTTC
.	.	TRBV30	TRBJ1-1	CAWTMRTNTEAFF	TGTGCCTGGACCATGAGAACGAACACTGAAGCTTTCTTT
.	.	TRBV27	TRBJ2-1	CASSKTSQDSNEQFF	TGTGCCAGCAGTAAGACTAGTCAGGATTCAAATGAGCAGTTCTTC
.	.	TRBV29-1	TRBJ2-7	CSVDVTPYEQYF	TGCAGCGTTGATGTCACACCTTACGAGCAGTACTTC
few	.	TRBV12-5	TRBJ2-5	CASGLVWVGFPPEETQYF	TGTGCTAGTGGTTTGGTATGGGTAGGGTTCCCGCCGGAAGAGACCCAGTACTTC
few	.	TRBV9	TRBJ2-1	CASSSGAGRGEIRFF	TGTGCCAGCAGCTCAGGGGCGGGCAGGGGAGAAATACGGTTCTTC
.	.	TRBV6-6	TRBJ2-3	CASRDPGGGTDTQYF	TGTGCCAGCAGGGACCCCGGCGGGGGCACAGATACGCAGTATTTT
.	.	TRBV9	TRBJ1-5	CASSVDISYNQPQHF	TGTGCCAGCAGCGTAGATATCAGCTACAATCAGCCCCAGCATTTT
.	.	TRBV20-1	TRBJ2-3	CSATGTVVTRDTQYF	TGCAGTGCCACAGGGACGGTAGTGACAAGGGATACGCAGTATTTT